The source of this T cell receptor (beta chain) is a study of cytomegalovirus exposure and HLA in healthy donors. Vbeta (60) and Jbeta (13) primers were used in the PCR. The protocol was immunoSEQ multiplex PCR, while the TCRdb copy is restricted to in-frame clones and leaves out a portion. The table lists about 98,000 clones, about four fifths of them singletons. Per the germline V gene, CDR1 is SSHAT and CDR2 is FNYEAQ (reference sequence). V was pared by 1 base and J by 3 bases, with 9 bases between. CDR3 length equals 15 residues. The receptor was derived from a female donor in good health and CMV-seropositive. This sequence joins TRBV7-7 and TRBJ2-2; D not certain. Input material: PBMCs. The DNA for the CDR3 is TGTGCCAGCAGCTTAGGCCTCAGCGACACCGGGGAGCTGTTTTTT. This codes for CASSLGLSDTGELFF.